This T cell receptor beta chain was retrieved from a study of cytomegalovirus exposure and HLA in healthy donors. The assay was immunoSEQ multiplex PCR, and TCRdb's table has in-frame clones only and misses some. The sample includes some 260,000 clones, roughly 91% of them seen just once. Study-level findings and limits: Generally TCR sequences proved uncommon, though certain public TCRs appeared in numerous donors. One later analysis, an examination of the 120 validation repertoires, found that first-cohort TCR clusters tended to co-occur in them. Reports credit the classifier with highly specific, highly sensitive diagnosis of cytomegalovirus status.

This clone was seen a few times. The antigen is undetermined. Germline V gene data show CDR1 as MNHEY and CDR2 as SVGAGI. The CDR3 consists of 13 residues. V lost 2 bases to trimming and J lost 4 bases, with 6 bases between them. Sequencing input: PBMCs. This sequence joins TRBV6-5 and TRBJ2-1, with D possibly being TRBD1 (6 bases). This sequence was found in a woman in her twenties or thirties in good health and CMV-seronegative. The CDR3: CASSYDRYNEQFF. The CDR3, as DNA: TGTGCCAGCAGTTACGACAGGTACAATGAGCAGTTCTTC.